This TCR beta chain was identified during a study of patients and donors after allogeneic stem cell transplantation. TCRdb passed the RT-PCR reads through MiXCR, listing each CDR3 protein once. The sample lists tens of thousands of distinct CDR3 sequences, roughly 5.2% occurring once. This clonotype has ten or more counts. Deletions cut 5 bases from V and 11 bases from J, with 15 bases between. This CDR3 has 12 amino acids. CDR1 and CDR2 from the germline V gene are SGHAT and FQDESV (reference sequence). The chain carries TRBV11-1 and TRBJ1-1; possibly TRBD1 for D (6 bases). The clonotype was recovered from a human donor who was either an allogeneic HSCT recipient or a stem cell or donor lymphocyte infusion donor (not recorded which). It is not recorded whose cells these are; they may come from a transplant donor. The specimen sequenced was blood, either unsorted or a sorted T cell fraction (not recorded which). Written as DNA, the CDR3 is TGTGCCAGCAGCCCTAGACGAGGGGGGGCTTTCTTT. Its translation: CASSPRRGGAFF.